What follows describes a single T cell receptor beta chain. The data derive from a study of PD-L1 blockade in urothelial cancer. The CDR3 is 18 amino acids. V shed 5 bases and J 2 bases; nucleotides not matched to a gene: 14. The germline V gene has CDR1 SGDLS and CDR2 YYNGEE. The repertoire was sequenced with immunoSEQ multiplex PCR; TCRdb's copy has only in-frame clones and lacks some. The repertoire holds 44,000 or so clones, about 91% seen once, with around 3.9% in the top ten. The chain combines TRBV9 with TRBJ2-2; 8 nucleotides line up with TRBD2. This clonotype originated in a man older than 75 with urothelial cancer. Sequenced here: PBMCs, sampled around atezolizumab (anti-PD-L1) treatment. In DNA, the CDR3 is TGTGCCAGCAGAGGGGGATCGGCTAGCGGGCTCAACACCGGGGAGCTGTTTTTT. This codes for CASRGGSASGLNTGELFF.